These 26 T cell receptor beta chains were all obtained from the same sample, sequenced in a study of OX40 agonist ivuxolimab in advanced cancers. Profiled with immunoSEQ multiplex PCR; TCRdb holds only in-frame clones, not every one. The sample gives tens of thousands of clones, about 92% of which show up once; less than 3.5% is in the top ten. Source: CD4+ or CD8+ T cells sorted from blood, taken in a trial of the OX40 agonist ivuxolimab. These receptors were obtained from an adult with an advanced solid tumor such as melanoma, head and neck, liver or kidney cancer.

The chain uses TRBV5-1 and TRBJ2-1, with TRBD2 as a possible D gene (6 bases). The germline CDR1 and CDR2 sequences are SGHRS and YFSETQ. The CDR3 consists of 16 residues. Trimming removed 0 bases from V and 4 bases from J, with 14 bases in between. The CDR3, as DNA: TGCGCCAGCAGCTTGGTGCTAGCGCAAACGTACAATGAGCAGTTCTTC. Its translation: CASSLVLAQTYNEQFF.

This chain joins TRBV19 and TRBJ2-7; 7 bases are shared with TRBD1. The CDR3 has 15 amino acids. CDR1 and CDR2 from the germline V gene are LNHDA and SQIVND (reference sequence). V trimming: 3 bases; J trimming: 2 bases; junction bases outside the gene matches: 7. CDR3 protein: CASSIGQELTYEQYF. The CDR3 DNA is TGTGCCAGTAGTATCGGACAGGAGTTAACCTACGAGCAGTACTTC.

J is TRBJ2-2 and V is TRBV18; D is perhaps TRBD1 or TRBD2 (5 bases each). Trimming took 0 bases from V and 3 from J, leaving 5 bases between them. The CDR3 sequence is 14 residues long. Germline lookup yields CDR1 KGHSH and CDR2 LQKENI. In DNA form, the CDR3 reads TGTGCCAGCTCACCACCGGGGGACACCGGGGAGCTGTTTTTT. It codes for CASSPPGDTGELFF.

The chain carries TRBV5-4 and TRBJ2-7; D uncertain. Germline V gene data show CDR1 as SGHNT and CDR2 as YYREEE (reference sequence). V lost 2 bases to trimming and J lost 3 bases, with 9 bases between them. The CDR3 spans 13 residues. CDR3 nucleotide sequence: TGTGCCAGCAGCTTTGGGCATAACTACGAGCAGTACTTC. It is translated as CASSFGHNYEQYF.

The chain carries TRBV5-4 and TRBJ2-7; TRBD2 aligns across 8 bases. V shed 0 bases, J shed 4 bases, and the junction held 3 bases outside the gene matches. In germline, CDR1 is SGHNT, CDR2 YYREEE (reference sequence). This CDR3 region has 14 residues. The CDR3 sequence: CASSLAAGGYEQYF. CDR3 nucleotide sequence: TGTGCCAGCAGCTTGGCCGCGGGGGGTTACGAGCAGTACTTC.

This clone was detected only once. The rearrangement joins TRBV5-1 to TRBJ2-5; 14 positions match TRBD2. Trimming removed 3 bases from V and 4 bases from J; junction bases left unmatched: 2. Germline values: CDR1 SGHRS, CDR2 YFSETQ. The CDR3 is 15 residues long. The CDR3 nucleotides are TGCGCCAGCAGCTCGACTAGCGGGAGGGGAGAGACCCAGTACTTC. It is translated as CASSSTSGRGETQYF.

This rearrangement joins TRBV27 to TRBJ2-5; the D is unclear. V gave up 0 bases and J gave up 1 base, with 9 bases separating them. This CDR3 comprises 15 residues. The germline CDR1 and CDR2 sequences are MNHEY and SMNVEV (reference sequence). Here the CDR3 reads CASSLSVATQETQYF. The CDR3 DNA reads TGTGCCAGCAGTTTATCCGTGGCTACCCAAGAGACCCAGTACTTC.

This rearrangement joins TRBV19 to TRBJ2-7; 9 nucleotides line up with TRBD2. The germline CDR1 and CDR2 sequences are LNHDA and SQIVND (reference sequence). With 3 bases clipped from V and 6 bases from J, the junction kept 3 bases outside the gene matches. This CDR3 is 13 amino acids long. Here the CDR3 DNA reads TGTGCCAGTAGTATGGCTAGCGGGGCCGAGCAGTACTTC. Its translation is CASSMASGAEQYF.

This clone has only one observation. CDR3 in amino acids: CASSFGDSYEQYF. Here the CDR3 DNA reads TGCGCCAGCAGTTTCGGGGACTCCTACGAGCAGTACTTC. V and J are TRBV10-1 and TRBJ2-7, with a tentative D call TRBD2 (5 bases). The ends were cut back, 5 bases at V and 0 bases at J, with 8 bases in the middle. The CDR3 spans 13 residues. Germline assignment: CDR1 WNHNN and CDR2 SYGVQD (reference sequence).

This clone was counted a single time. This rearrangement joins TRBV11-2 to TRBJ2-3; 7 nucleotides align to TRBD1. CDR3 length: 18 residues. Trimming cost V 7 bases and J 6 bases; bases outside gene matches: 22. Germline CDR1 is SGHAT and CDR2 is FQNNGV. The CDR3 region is CASTELQGSPLTRDTQYF. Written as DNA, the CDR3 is TGTGCCAGCACCGAATTACAGGGGTCCCCTCTCACTCGGGATACGCAGTATTTT.

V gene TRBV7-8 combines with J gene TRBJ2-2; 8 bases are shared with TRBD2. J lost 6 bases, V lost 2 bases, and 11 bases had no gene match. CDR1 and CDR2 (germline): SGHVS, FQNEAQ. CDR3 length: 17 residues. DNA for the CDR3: TGTGCCAGCAGCTTACCCGGATCGGGGGGGCTTCCCGGGGAGCTGTTTTTT. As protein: CASSLPGSGGLPGELFF. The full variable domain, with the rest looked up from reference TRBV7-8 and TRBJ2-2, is GAGVSQSPRYKVAKRGQDVALRCDPISGHVSLFWYQQALGQGPEFLTYFQNEAQLDKSGLPSDRFFAERPEGSVSTLKIQRTQQEDSAVYLCASSLPGSGGLPGELFFGEGSRLTVL.

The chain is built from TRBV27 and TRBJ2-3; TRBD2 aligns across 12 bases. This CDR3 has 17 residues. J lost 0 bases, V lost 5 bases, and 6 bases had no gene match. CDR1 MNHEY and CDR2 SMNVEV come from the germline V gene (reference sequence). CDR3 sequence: CASSRASGGDSTDTQYF. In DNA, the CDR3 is TGTGCCAGCAGTAGGGCTAGCGGGGGGGATAGCACAGATACGCAGTATTTT.

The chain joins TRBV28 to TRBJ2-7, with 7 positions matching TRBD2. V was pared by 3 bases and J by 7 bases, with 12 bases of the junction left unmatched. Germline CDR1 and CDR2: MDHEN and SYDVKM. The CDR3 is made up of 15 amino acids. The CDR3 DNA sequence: TGTGCCAGCAGTTTCTTCGGCGGGGGAGCGGGGGAGCAGTACTTC. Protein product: CASSFFGGGAGEQYF.

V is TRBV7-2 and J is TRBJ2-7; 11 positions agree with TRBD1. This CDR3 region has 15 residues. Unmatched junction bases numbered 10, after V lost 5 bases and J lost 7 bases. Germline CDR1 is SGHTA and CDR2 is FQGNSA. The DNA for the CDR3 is TGTGCCAGCAGCACCTCCGGGACAGGGGGAGGAGAGCAGTACTTC. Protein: CASSTSGTGGGEQYF.

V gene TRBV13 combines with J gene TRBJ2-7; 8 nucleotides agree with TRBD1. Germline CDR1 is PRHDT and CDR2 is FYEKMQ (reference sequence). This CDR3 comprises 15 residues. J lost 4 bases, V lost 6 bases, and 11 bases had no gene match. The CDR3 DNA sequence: TGTGCCAGCAGGGGACAGGACCAGGCCGTTTACGAGCAGTACTTC. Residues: CASRGQDQAVYEQYF. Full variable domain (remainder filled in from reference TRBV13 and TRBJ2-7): AAGVIQSPRHLIKEKRETATLKCYPIPRHDTVYWYQQGPGQDPQFLISFYEKMQSDKGSIPDRFSAQQFSDYHSELNMSSLELGDSALYFCASRGQDQAVYEQYFGPGTRLTVT.

The CDR3 coding sequence is TGTGCCAGCAGTTCGTGGGGTCAGCCCCAGCATTTT. It yields the protein CASSSWGQPQHF. This chain joins TRBV2 and TRBJ1-5, with D hard to call. Germline lookup yields CDR1 SNHLY and CDR2 FYNNEI. CDR3 size: 12 residues. V was cut by 5 bases and J by 6 bases, with 8 bases left in between.

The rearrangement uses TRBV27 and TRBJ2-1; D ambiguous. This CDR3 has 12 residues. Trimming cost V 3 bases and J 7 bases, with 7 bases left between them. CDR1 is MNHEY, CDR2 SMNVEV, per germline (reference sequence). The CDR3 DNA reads TGTGCCAGCAGTTTGAAGAATAATGAGCAGTTCTTC. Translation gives CASSLKNNEQFF.

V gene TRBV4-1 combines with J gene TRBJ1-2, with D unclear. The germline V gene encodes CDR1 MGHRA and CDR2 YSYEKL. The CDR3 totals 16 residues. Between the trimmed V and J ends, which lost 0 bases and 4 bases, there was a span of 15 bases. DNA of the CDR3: TGCGCCAGCAGCCAAGATCCGAGGCCGGGTGTCTATGGCTACACCTTC. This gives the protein CASSQDPRPGVYGYTF.

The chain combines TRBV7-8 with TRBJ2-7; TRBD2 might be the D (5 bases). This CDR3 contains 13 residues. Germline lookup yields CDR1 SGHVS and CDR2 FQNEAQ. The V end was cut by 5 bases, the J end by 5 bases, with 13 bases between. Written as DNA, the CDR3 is TGTGCCAGCAGCAGCAGCGGTTCGGACGAGCAGTACTTC. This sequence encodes CASSSSGSDEQYF.

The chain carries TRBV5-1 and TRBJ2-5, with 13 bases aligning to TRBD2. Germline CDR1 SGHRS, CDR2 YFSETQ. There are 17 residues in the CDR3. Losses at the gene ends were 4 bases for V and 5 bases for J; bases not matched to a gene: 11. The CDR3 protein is CASSHSGTSGDYETQYF. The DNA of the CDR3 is TGCGCCAGCAGCCACTCCGGGACTAGCGGGGATTATGAGACCCAGTACTTC.

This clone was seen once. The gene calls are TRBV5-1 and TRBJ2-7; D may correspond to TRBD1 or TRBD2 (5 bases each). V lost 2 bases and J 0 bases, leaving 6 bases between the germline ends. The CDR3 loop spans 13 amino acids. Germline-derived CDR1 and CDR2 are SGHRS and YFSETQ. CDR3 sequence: CASSFGGSYEQYF. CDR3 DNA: TGCGCCAGCAGCTTTGGGGGCTCCTACGAGCAGTACTTC.

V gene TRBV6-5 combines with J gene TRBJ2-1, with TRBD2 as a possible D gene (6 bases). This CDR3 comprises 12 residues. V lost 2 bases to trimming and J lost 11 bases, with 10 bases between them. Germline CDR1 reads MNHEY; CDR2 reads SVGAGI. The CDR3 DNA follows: TGTGCCAGCAGTTACGTTGGAGGGCAGCAGTTCTTC. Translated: CASSYVGGQQFF.

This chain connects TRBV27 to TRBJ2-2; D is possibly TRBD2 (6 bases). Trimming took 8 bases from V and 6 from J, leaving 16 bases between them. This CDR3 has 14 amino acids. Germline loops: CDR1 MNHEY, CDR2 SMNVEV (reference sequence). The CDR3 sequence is CASAGTLLAGELFF. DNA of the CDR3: TGTGCCAGCGCTGGGACTTTGTTGGCCGGGGAGCTGTTTTTT.

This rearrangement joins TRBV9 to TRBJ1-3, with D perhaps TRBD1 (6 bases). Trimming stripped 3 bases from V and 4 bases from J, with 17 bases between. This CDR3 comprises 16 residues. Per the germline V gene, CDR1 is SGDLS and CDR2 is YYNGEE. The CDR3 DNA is TGTGCCAGCAGCGCAACCACCAGGGGCTCGGGAAACACCATATATTTT. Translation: CASSATTRGSGNTIYF. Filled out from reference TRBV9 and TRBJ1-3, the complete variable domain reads DSGVTQTPKHLITATGQRVTLRCSPRSGDLSVYWYQQSLDQGLQFLIQYYNGEERAKGNILERFSAQQFPDLHSELNLSSLELGDSALYFCASSATTRGSGNTIYFGEGSWLTVV.

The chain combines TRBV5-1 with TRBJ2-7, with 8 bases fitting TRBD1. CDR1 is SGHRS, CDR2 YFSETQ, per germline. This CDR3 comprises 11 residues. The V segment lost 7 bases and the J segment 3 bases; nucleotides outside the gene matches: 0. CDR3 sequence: CASGTGYEQYF. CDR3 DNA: TGCGCCAGCGGGACAGGCTACGAGCAGTACTTC.

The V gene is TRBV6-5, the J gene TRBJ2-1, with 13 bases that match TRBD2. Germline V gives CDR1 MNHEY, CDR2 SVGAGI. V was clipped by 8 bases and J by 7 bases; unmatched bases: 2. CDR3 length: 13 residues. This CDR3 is CASGTSGKNEQFF. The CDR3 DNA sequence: TGTGCCAGCGGGACTAGCGGGAAGAATGAGCAGTTCTTC.